The 26 T cell receptor beta chains below come from one sample, sequenced in a study of regulatory T cells in long-lasting Graves disease. The time point was: persistent/refractory GD, antithyroid drugs over 5 years with positive TRAb. PBMC-extracted RNA yielded the TCR library. TCR beta libraries were built with iRepertoire HTBI primers and Arm-PCR of CDR3 regions. MiXCR, run by TCRdb on the multiplex PCR reads, gives a single entry per CDR3 protein. This sample has fewer than 600,000 distinct CDR3 sequences, with 22% found just once. The input for sequencing was peripheral blood mononuclear cells (PBMCs), taken when the disease was refractory, from a patient treated with antithyroid drugs. These receptor sequences come from a female donor with Graves disease.

This clonotype has just a few counts. This rearrangement joins TRBV19 to TRBJ2-2; D not certain. The CDR3 extends over 15 amino acids. CDR1 and CDR2 from the germline V gene are LNHDA and SQIVND (reference sequence). Between the trimmed V and J ends, which lost 7 bases and 0 bases, there was a span of 12 bases. The CDR3 region is CASNPGSANTGELFF. The DNA of the CDR3 is TGTGCCAGTAACCCGGGCTCTGCGAACACCGGGGAGCTGTTTTTT.

The table lists this clonotype with a few counts. The chain combines TRBV2 with TRBJ2-7; TRBD2 aligns across 16 bases. Trimming took 2 bases from V and 4 from J; bases not matched to a gene: 11. From germline, CDR1 is SNHLY and CDR2 FYNNEI. This CDR3 spans 19 amino acids. DNA for the CDR3: TGTGCCAGCAGTGAATACTTGGGACTAGCGGGAGGGCCTTCGTACGAGCAGTACTTC. Protein sequence: CASSEYLGLAGGPSYEQYF.

This clonotype was picked up many times. The chain combines TRBV12-3 or TRBV12-4 with TRBJ1-1, with a possible D match to TRBD1 (5 bases). The V end was cut by 0 bases, the J end by 4 bases, with 6 bases between. The CDR3 contains 13 residues. The CDR3: CASSLARGTEAFF. The CDR3 nucleotides are TGTGCCAGCAGTTTAGCGAGGGGCACTGAAGCTTTCTTT.

This rearrangement joins TRBV5-5 to TRBJ1-1, with D perhaps TRBD1 (5 bases). The CDR3 has 15 residues. Trimming stripped 2 bases from V and 1 base from J, with 12 bases between. The germline gives CDR1 SGHKS, CDR2 YYEKEE (reference sequence). CDR3 residues: CASSLFSGQNTEAFF. The CDR3, as DNA: TGTGCCAGCAGCTTATTCTCAGGACAGAACACTGAAGCTTTCTTT.

This clonotype has a count of ten or more. The rearrangement links TRBV12-3 or TRBV12-4 to TRBJ2-5, with TRBD1 matching 11 bases. The CDR3 length is 15 residues. Trimming removed 6 bases from V and 9 bases from J; junction bases left unmatched: 12. CDR3 bases: TGTGCCAGCAGCGTCCCCGGGACAGGGGGGGAGGCCCAGTACTTC. It translates to CASSVPGTGGEAQYF.

V usage is TRBV9 and J usage is TRBJ1-2; TRBD1 is a possible D gene (6 bases). CDR3 size: 15 residues. V lost 0 bases and J lost 4, with 13 bases in between. Looked up from germline, CDR1 is SGDLS and CDR2 is YYNGEE. The CDR3 coding sequence is TGTGCCAGCAGCGTAGGGCAGGGGTTCGGCTATGGCTACACCTTC. Its protein is CASSVGQGFGYGYTF.

This clonotype was observed a few times. V gene TRBV7-9 combines with J gene TRBJ2-7; D gene ambiguous. Germline CDR1 and CDR2: SEHNR and FQNEAQ (reference sequence). V was shortened by 1 base and J by 5 bases, with 12 bases between the two germline ends. The CDR3 is made up of 14 amino acids. For the CDR3, the DNA is TGTGCCAGCAGCTTAGGGAGCCCTTGGGACGAGCAGTACTTC. Its protein is CASSLGSPWDEQYF.

This clonotype appeared many times. DNA for the CDR3: TGTGCCAGCAGTCCATTCAGGAGGGAGAGCAATCAGCCCCAGCATTTT. The encoded protein is CASSPFRRESNQPQHF. V gene TRBV27 combines with J gene TRBJ1-5; D call uncertain. V dropped 5 bases and J dropped 1 base, with 15 bases sitting between them. Germline V gene lookup returns CDR1 MNHEY and CDR2 SMNVEV (reference sequence). The CDR3 totals 16 residues.

The J gene is TRBJ2-2, the V gene TRBV4-3; tentative D call: TRBD2 (6 bases). Germline V gene data show CDR1 as LGHNA and CDR2 as YSLEER. The CDR3 contains 17 residues. With 1 base removed from V and 1 base from J, the gap between germline ends came to 13 bases. CDR3 amino acids: CASSQGGGLVNTGELFF. The CDR3 bases are TGCGCCAGCAGCCAAGGGGGAGGTCTCGTGAACACCGGGGAGCTGTTTTTT.

The CDR3 reads CSVELAGGYEQFF. CDR3 nucleotide sequence: TGCAGCGTTGAACTAGCAGGGGGATATGAGCAGTTCTTC. This chain connects TRBV29-1 to TRBJ2-1; TRBD1 agrees at 7 bases. CDR1 is SQVTM and CDR2 is ANQGSEA in the germline V gene. This CDR3 has 13 amino acids. J lost 8 bases, V lost 2 bases, and 6 bases had no gene match.

This sequence joins TRBV7-8 and TRBJ1-3; unclear D gene. Germline V gene data show CDR1 as SGHVS and CDR2 as FQNEAQ. V lost 1 base to trimming and J lost 6 bases, with 4 bases between them. CDR3 length: 12 residues. The CDR3 loop is CASSLEQNTIYF. Here the CDR3 DNA reads TGTGCCAGCAGCTTAGAGCAAAACACCATATATTTT.

On this clonotype itself: Relative to the germline gene, one junction end is altered; a read error may explain this. The chain recombines TRBV5-5 with TRBJ2-2, with D possibly TRBD2 on 5 matching bases. The CDR3 has 16 residues. Germline values: CDR1 SGHKS, CDR2 YYEKEE (reference sequence). CDR3 loop: CASNLGDGPGTGELFF. CDR3 nucleotide sequence: TGTGCCAGCAACTTGGGAGACGGGCCAGGCACCGGGGAGCTGTTTTTT. Supplemented by reference TRBV5-5 and TRBJ2-2, the full variable domain reads DAGVTQSPTHLIKTRGQQVTLRCSPISGHKSVSWYQQVLGQGPQFIFQYYEKEERGRGNFPDRFSARQFPNYSSELNVNALLLGDSALYLCASNLGDGPGTGELFFGEGSRLTVL.

The CDR3 loop is CAIRETSEDTEAFF. Here the CDR3 DNA reads TGTGCCATCAGGGAGACGTCCGAAGACACTGAAGCTTTCTTT. The J gene is TRBJ1-1, the V gene TRBV10-3; no clear D. Deletions cut 6 bases from V and 3 bases from J, with 14 bases between. CDR3 size: 14 residues. From germline, CDR1 is ENHRY and CDR2 SYGVKD.

The chain couples TRBV20-1 to TRBJ2-7, with TRBD1 as a possible D gene (5 bases). Germline V gives CDR1 DFQATT, CDR2 SNEGSKA (reference sequence). This CDR3 comprises 16 residues. Trimming removed 0 bases from V and 0 bases from J, with 15 bases in between. The CDR3 is CSARDLGAYLSYEQYF. The DNA of the CDR3 is TGCAGTGCTAGAGATCTAGGGGCCTATCTCTCCTACGAGCAGTACTTC.

The rearrangement uses TRBV2 and TRBJ1-3; no clear D. This CDR3 has 14 residues. V gave up 7 bases and J gave up 0 bases, with 10 bases separating them. Germline V gene sequence: CDR1 SNHLY, CDR2 FYNNEI. The CDR3 is CASKTSSSGNTIYF. For the CDR3, the DNA is TGTGCCAGCAAAACCTCGAGCTCTGGAAACACCATATATTTT.

This clonotype was observed at least ten times. CDR3 residues: CATQLRDTGELFF. CDR3 in DNA: TGTGCCACCCAACTCCGAGACACCGGGGAGCTGTTTTTT. V gene TRBV6-1 combines with J gene TRBJ2-2, with D unresolved. Per germline, CDR1 MNHNS and CDR2 SASEGT. CDR3 length equals 13 residues. V lost 10 bases, J lost 3 bases, and 12 bases lay in between.

This chain uses TRBV7-8 with TRBJ2-7; D is possibly TRBD2 (5 bases). Germline CDR1 SGHVS, CDR2 FQNEAQ. Trimming took 1 base from V and 3 from J, leaving 10 bases between them. This CDR3 comprises 14 residues. The CDR3: CASSLVRGHYEQYF. The CDR3 nucleotides are TGTGCCAGCAGCTTAGTTCGGGGTCACTACGAGCAGTACTTC.

The chain uses TRBV6-9 and TRBJ1-3; D call uncertain. CDR1 and CDR2 (germline): MNHGY, SVAAGI. This CDR3 region has 14 residues. V was clipped by 3 bases and J by 0 bases, with 6 bases between them. CDR3: CASSYPDSGNTIYF. The CDR3 region has the DNA TGTGCCAGCAGTTACCCAGACTCTGGAAACACCATATATTTT.

There are many counts of this clonotype. The rearrangement links TRBV6-5 to TRBJ2-7, with TRBD1 matching over 8 bases. This CDR3 is built from 15 residues. Germline V CDR1 and CDR2: MNHEY, SVGAGI. The V gene end was trimmed by 2 bases and the J gene end by 5 bases; junction bases not matched to a gene: 8. The CDR3 DNA reads as TGTGCCAGCAGTTACGGCCCGGGACAGGAAAACGAGCAGTACTTC. Translation: CASSYGPGQENEQYF.

The sample holds a few counts of this clonotype. The chain links TRBV20-1 to TRBJ1-5, with a possible D match to TRBD1 (6 bases). V lost 6 bases and J 2 bases, leaving 20 bases between the germline ends. CDR1 is DFQATT and CDR2 is SNEGSKA in the germline V gene (reference sequence). This CDR3 is 16 amino acids long. The DNA for the CDR3 is TGCAGTGCAGGGGGACAACCCCTGTGGGGCAATCAGCCCCAGCATTTT. It yields the protein CSAGGQPLWGNQPQHF.

The chain has TRBV4-3 and TRBJ1-3, with D tentatively TRBD1 (6 bases). The V and J ends lost 0 bases and 2 bases respectively, with 11 bases between them. The CDR3 covers 16 residues. Germline CDR1 reads LGHNA; CDR2 reads YSLEER. The chain's CDR3 is CASSQELGDTGNTIYF. Written as DNA, the CDR3 is TGCGCCAGCAGCCAAGAGCTGGGGGACACTGGAAACACCATATATTTT.

Notes on this clonotype: The CDR3 does not end in the conserved phenylalanine or tryptophan, so this is likely a read error. V and J are TRBV6-1 and TRBJ2-7; 11 bases map to TRBD1. The CDR3 has 14 amino acids. Trimming cost V 7 bases and J 2 bases; bases outside gene matches: 4. The germline CDR1 and CDR2 sequences are MNHNS and SASEGT. The CDR3 is CASMRGQGAYEQYL. The CDR3 DNA follows: TGTGCCAGCATGAGGGGACAGGGGGCCTACGAGCAGTACCTC.

On this clonotype itself: Since a much larger clone is just one base distant, this may be a read error. V gene TRBV6-1 combines with J gene TRBJ1-2; no clear D gene. The CDR3 spans 14 residues. CDR1 is MNHNS, CDR2 SASEGT, per germline. CDR3 amino acids: CASSTTTSTYGCTF. CDR3 nucleotides: TGTGCCAGCAGTACTACAACCTCTACCTATGGCTGCACCTTC.

This clonotype was observed at least ten times. V is TRBV28 and J is TRBJ1-1; TRBD1 agrees at 9 bases. The V and J ends lost 5 bases and 1 base, in that order; junction bases with no gene match: 8. Per the germline V gene, CDR1 is MDHEN and CDR2 is SYDVKM. This CDR3 comprises 16 residues. The CDR3 nucleotides are TGTGCCAGCAGTCTTTCACAACAGGGGGCGAACACTGAAGCTTTCTTT. This encodes CASSLSQQGANTEAFF.

This clonotype was seen a handful of times. The rearrangement links TRBV4-3 to TRBJ1-1; D might be TRBD1 (6 bases). The V gene lost 6 bases and the J gene lost 1 base, with 18 bases spanning the gap. This CDR3 comprises 16 residues. Germline V CDR1 and CDR2: LGHNA, YSLEER. CDR3 in DNA: TGCGCCAGCAGACTGGACAGCTTAAATGGGAACACTGAAGCTTTCTTT. Amino acid sequence: CASRLDSLNGNTEAFF.

This clonotype showed up many times. The chain combines TRBV29-1 with TRBJ2-6, with D uncertain. Germline V lookup: CDR1 SQVTM, CDR2 ANQGSEA. V lost 0 bases and J lost 0, with 6 bases in between. CDR3 size: 15 residues. The CDR3 loop is CSVEDWGSGANVLTF. The CDR3 DNA sequence: TGCAGCGTTGAAGATTGGGGCTCTGGGGCCAACGTCCTGACTTTC.